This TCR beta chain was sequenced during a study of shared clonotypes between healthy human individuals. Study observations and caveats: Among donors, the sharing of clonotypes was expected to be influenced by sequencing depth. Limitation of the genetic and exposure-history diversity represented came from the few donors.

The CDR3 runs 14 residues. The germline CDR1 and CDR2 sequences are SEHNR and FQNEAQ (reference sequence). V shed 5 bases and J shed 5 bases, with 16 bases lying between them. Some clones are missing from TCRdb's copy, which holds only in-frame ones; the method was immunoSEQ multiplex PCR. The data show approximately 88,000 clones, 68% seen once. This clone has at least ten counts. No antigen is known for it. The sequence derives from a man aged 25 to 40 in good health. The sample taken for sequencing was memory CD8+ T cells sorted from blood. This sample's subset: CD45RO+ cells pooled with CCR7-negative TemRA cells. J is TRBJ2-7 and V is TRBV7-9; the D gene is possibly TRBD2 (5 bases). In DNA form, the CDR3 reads TGTGCCAGCAGCCCCGCAGCGGATAACAACGAGCAGTACTTC. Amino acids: CASSPAADNNEQYF.